The subject of this entry is one TCR beta chain. Its cognate antigen is unknown. This PCR relied on a set of 60 Vbeta primers and 13 Jbeta primers. Assay: immunoSEQ multiplex PCR; the TCRdb copy retains only in-frame clones and omits some. The data contain around 36,000 clones, roughly 90% of them singletons. The source of the sample is a study of cytomegalovirus exposure and HLA in healthy donors. Regarding the study as a whole: Upon later analysis, TCR association rates were observed to vary by HLA locus, being highest for DRB1 and lowest for HLA-C. Specific recognition of CMV antigens was confirmed in vitro for three chains (all CMV-associated). TCR beta V segments were, for the most part, productive about 90% or about 30% of the time in an earlier analysis.

Trimming took off 0 bases at V and 3 bases at J, with 12 bases between the two ends. This CDR3 has 16 residues. CDR1 SGHKS and CDR2 YYEKEE come from the germline V gene (reference sequence). The clonotype comes from a woman aged 40 to 55 in good health and CMV-seropositive. The chain has TRBV5-5 and TRBJ1-4; D call uncertain. Sequencing was carried out using PBMCs. The CDR3 DNA sequence: TGTGCCAGCAGCTTGGGCACGAGGGCGGCTAATGAAAAACTGTTTTTT. Protein sequence: CASSLGTRAANEKLFF.